In this sample, the clone carrying this T cell receptor beta chain is medium-sized. Its specificity is unknown. Some clones are missing from TCRdb's copy, which holds only in-frame ones; the method was immunoSEQ multiplex PCR. The data hold more than 25,000 clones, with over 65% observed a single time. CDR1 and CDR2 from the germline V gene are MNHEY and SMNVEV (reference sequence). Trimming took 6 bases from V and 6 from J, leaving 15 bases between them. The CDR3 consists of 13 residues. The data derive from a study of Tregs in tolerant kidney transplant recipients. The wider study: Sorting of CD4+CD25+CD127- cells followed roughly 3-day belatacept mixed lymphocyte reactions, sometimes with approximately five-day graft donor restimulation. Sorting used antibodies to exclude donor cells. Whole-study results and caveats: The most relevant donor-specific Treg TCRbeta repertoire apparently came from expansion with activated donor B cells.

The sequenced sample consisted of Tregs from blood cultured with allogeneic cells. This chain connects TRBV27 to TRBJ2-7; possibly TRBD1 for D (6 bases). The sequence was collected from a human donor in good health. The CDR3 DNA follows: TGTGCCAGCAGAGCCGCGACAGGACGCGAGCAGTACTTC. It specifies CASRAATGREQYF.